This T cell receptor (beta chain) emerged from a study of CD8 T cells in ankylosing spondylitis (dated by TCRdb to about 2017). Background for the entire study: To find TCR variants linked to disease, the study profiled T cell receptor beta repertoires in ankylosing spondylitis patients and healthy donors. In total, the full study cohort was made up of 95 to 110 healthy donors and roughly 27 ankylosing spondylitis patients. Samples of peripheral blood were taken, and for ankylosing spondylitis patients, synovial fluid was collected as well. General study outcomes and caveats: Some motif variants were previously reported in synovial fluid and blood of reactive arthritis patients, suggesting common disease-initiation mechanisms. The disease-linked clones had a CD8+ phenotype and were found at relatively low frequencies in peripheral blood. Blood from ankylosing spondylitis patients appeared to be characterized by a TCR beta motif made up of fewer than ten highly homologous amino acid variants. The disease-linked clones were reported to be significantly enriched in matched synovial fluid samples from ankylosing spondylitis patients.

This clonotype was recorded many times. Its specific antigen is unknown. Within one base of it there is no much larger clone, and no base qualities were kept. TCRdb names Illumina HiSeq 2500 as the instrument used. Quantitative 5'-RACE with molecular barcodes was used to prepare TCR beta libraries. The authors' analysis ran thus. Disease-linked TCR variants were identified with a new computational method built on a probabilistic model of VDJ rearrangement. Starting from the raw public reads, TCRdb applied fastp trimming at Q25, assembled clones with MiXCR and retained in-frame beta chains. CDR3 protein duplicates are merged, each entry listing the most common genes and DNA. TCRdb's processing, not the authors', yielded these V and J calls. In all, the sample holds hundreds of thousands of distinct CDR3 sequences, and 12% of those were seen once. The ten largest clones take up 0.51% of the sample. From the cysteine up to the phenylalanine, the CDR3 has a length of 14 residues. Only the CDR3 DNA is retained, 42 bases long and in frame from the first base. The germline V gene yields SGHRS for CDR1 and YFSETQ for CDR2. Unmatched junction bases come to 5, with V trimmed by 2 bases and J by 8 bases.

Sequencing was performed on blood, either unsorted or a sorted T cell fraction (not recorded which). The clonotype comes from a male donor with ankylosing spondylitis. The sequence is built from TRBV5-1 and TRBJ2-1; 9 nucleotides in the junction match TRBD2. The CDR3 corresponds to CASSLMTSGDEQFF. The DNA is TGCGCCAGCAGCTTAATGACTAGCGGTGATGAGCAGTTCTTC.